Listed here are 21 T cell receptor beta chains from one sample, sequenced in a study of T cell changes during pregnancy in multiple sclerosis (dated by TCRdb to the late 2010s). The library relied on the immunoSEQ multiplex PCR assay. The table was pulled from immuneACCESS by TCRdb, which kept in-frame rearrangements only. Such tables lose some clones; where checked, under half of the loss comes from unresolved V genes, and the rest has no known cause. This sample gives more than 95,000 clones in total; 93% of them show up just once. The ten largest clones add up to roughly 0.99% of the sample. The sequencing here drew on peripheral blood, taken after pregnancy. The receptors were sampled from a female donor with multiple sclerosis, enrolled in a pregnancy study.

The chain employs TRBV28 and TRBJ1-4; TRBD1 agrees at 11 bases. The CDR3 runs to 15 residues. From germline, CDR1 is MDHEN and CDR2 SYDVKM. V lost 3 bases and J lost 8; bases outside the gene matches: 5. The CDR3 DNA sequence: TGTGCCAGCAGTTTCTCCGGGACAGGGGGAGAAAAACTGTTTTTT. Protein sequence: CASSFSGTGGEKLFF.

The rearrangement links TRBV7-2 to TRBJ2-5; the match to TRBD2 covers 12 bases. This CDR3 has 16 residues. Trimming cost V 0 bases and J 5 bases; bases outside gene matches: 4. Germline V lookup: CDR1 SGHTA, CDR2 FQGNSA. The CDR3 here is CASSLARLAGGETQYF. The CDR3 DNA sequence: TGTGCCAGCAGCTTAGCAAGGCTAGCGGGAGGGGAGACCCAGTACTTC.

The rearrangement joins TRBV19 to TRBJ2-3; TRBD2 agrees at 7 bases. The J segment lost 0 bases and the V segment lost 8 bases, leaving 5 bases of the junction unmatched. Germline V gene data show CDR1 as LNHDA and CDR2 as SQIVND (reference sequence). The CDR3 is 14 residues long. CDR3 sequence: CASGGDSSTDTQYF. For the CDR3, the DNA is TGTGCCAGTGGGGGGGACTCTAGCACAGATACGCAGTATTTT. The whole variable domain, filled in from reference TRBV19 and TRBJ2-3, reads DGGITQSPKYLFRKEGQNVTLSCEQNLNHDAMYWYRQDPGQGLRLIYYSQIVNDFQKGDIAEGYSVSREKKESFPLTVTSAQKNPTAFYLCASGGDSSTDTQYFGPGTRLTVL.

V usage is TRBV6-6 and J usage is TRBJ1-2; 9 bases map to TRBD1. The CDR3 spans 13 residues. J was trimmed by 8 bases and V by 5 bases; bases with no gene match: 6. The germline CDR1 and CDR2 sequences are MNHNY and SVGAGI (reference sequence). The CDR3 is CASSIQGAPGYTF. Here the CDR3 DNA reads TGTGCCAGCAGTATACAGGGGGCGCCCGGCTACACCTTC.

In this sample, this clone turned up once. The chain has TRBV2 and TRBJ2-1; 11 nucleotides agree with TRBD2. The V gene end was trimmed by 1 base and the J gene end by 7 bases; junction bases not matched to a gene: 3. This CDR3 is 15 amino acids long. Germline CDR1 is SNHLY and CDR2 is FYNNEI. CDR3 in DNA: TGTGCCAGCAGTGAAGTGGGGACTAGCGGTAATGAGCAGTTCTTC. Amino acid sequence: CASSEVGTSGNEQFF. The full variable domain, its missing parts supplied by reference TRBV2 and TRBJ2-1, is EPEVTQTPSHQVTQMGQEVILRCVPISNHLYFYWYRQILGQKVEFLVSFYNNEISEKSEIFDDQFSVERPDGSNFTLKIRSTKLEDSAMYFCASSEVGTSGNEQFFGPGTRLTVL.

J is TRBJ2-7 and V is TRBV7-2; 12 nucleotides match TRBD2. V trimming: 5 bases; J trimming: 3 bases; junction bases outside the gene matches: 5. This CDR3 is 15 amino acids long. From germline, CDR1 is SGHTA and CDR2 FQGNSA. CDR3 protein: CASSRWTSGNYEQYF. The CDR3 DNA is TGTGCCAGCAGCCGTTGGACTAGCGGGAACTACGAGCAGTACTTC.

J is TRBJ2-1 and V is TRBV19; D ambiguous. Between the trimmed V and J ends, which lost 1 base and 6 bases, there was a span of 13 bases. From germline, CDR1 is LNHDA and CDR2 SQIVND (reference sequence). The CDR3 totals 15 residues. CDR3 coding DNA: TGTGCCAGTAGTATAGCCCTGTCGAGGTCCAATGAGCAGTTCTTC. This gives the protein CASSIALSRSNEQFF.

V gene TRBV13 combines with J gene TRBJ1-1; possible D gene TRBD1, 6 bases. This CDR3 has 14 residues. Trimming removed 5 bases from V and 0 bases from J, with 10 bases in between. From germline, CDR1 is PRHDT and CDR2 FYEKMQ (reference sequence). The CDR3 here is CASSTRGLNTEAFF. CDR3 in DNA: TGTGCCAGCAGCACCAGGGGTCTGAACACTGAAGCTTTCTTT.

The V gene is TRBV5-8, the J gene TRBJ1-4; 8 bases map to TRBD1. Trimming took 7 bases from V and 10 from J; bases not matched to a gene: 15. This CDR3 has 15 residues. CDR1 is SGHTS and CDR2 is YDEGEE in the germline V gene. The DNA of the CDR3 is TGTGCCAGCTCGGGCGGCGGACAGGGTATAGGAAAACTGTTTTTT. Protein: CASSGGGQGIGKLFF.

V and J are TRBV11-2 and TRBJ2-5; 9 nucleotides align to TRBD2. Germline V gives CDR1 SGHAT, CDR2 FQNNGV. V dropped 3 bases and J dropped 2; count of bases not matched to a gene: 10. The CDR3 consists of 17 residues. The CDR3 loop is CASSFRGDGLAQETQYF. Written as DNA, the CDR3 is TGTGCCAGCAGCTTTAGAGGTGACGGACTAGCGCAAGAGACCCAGTACTTC.

The chain is built from TRBV12-5 and TRBJ2-1, with a possible D match to TRBD1 (5 bases). Trimming pared 6 bases from V and 5 bases from J, leaving 8 bases between. In germline, CDR1 is LGHNT, CDR2 FRNRAP. The CDR3 totals 12 residues. The CDR3 spells CASGRQNNEQFF. The CDR3 DNA reads as TGTGCTAGTGGCCGACAGAACAATGAGCAGTTCTTC.

The V and J genes are TRBV19 and TRBJ1-1, with 8 bases lining up with TRBD1. Germline V gives CDR1 LNHDA, CDR2 SQIVND (reference sequence). CDR3 length: 14 residues. Trimming at V came to 5 bases and at J to 3 bases, leaving 5 bases not matched to a gene. CDR3 DNA: TGTGCCAGTAGTTCCCGACAGGGGTACACTGAAGCTTTCTTT. Translated: CASSSRQGYTEAFF.

This clone was counted once. V gene TRBV12-5 combines with J gene TRBJ2-7, with 10 bases matching TRBD2. The CDR3 covers 18 residues. Trimming cost V 3 bases and J 1 base; bases outside gene matches: 12. The germline gives CDR1 LGHNT, CDR2 FRNRAP. CDR3 amino acids: CASGFASGLAGVSYEQYF. The CDR3 DNA reads TGTGCTAGTGGTTTCGCTAGCGGGCTAGCGGGAGTGTCCTACGAGCAGTACTTC.

The V call is TRBV28, the J call TRBJ1-2; D ambiguous. The germline V and J ends were trimmed by 3 bases and 4 bases, with 15 bases remaining between them. Germline CDR1 MDHEN, CDR2 SYDVKM. This CDR3 comprises 15 residues. CDR3 bases: TGTGCCAGCAGTTTGATTAGGTTAGCCCCCTATGGCTACACCTTC. This codes for CASSLIRLAPYGYTF.

This clone was picked up one time. The chain is built from TRBV6-6 and TRBJ1-5; 8 bases map to TRBD1. Germline CDR1 reads MNHNY; CDR2 reads SVGAGI (reference sequence). The trim removed 2 bases at V and 2 bases at J, leaving 5 bases unmatched. The length of the CDR3 is 16 residues. CDR3 DNA: TGTGCCAGCAGTTACCCGACAGGGGCGGGCAATCAGCCCCAGCATTTT. Translating it yields CASSYPTGAGNQPQHF.

V and J are TRBV7-9 and TRBJ2-6, with D unclear. The V gene lost 6 bases and the J gene lost 2 bases, with 11 bases spanning the gap. The CDR3 totals 15 residues. Germline V gene data show CDR1 as SEHNR and CDR2 as FQNEAQ (reference sequence). CDR3 amino acids: CASRPAAPGANVLTF. DNA for the CDR3: TGTGCCAGCAGGCCCGCGGCCCCTGGGGCCAACGTCCTGACTTTC.

In its sample, this clone was seen a few times. The chain links TRBV7-9 to TRBJ1-1; 7 nucleotides match TRBD1. The CDR3 is made up of 15 amino acids. Trimming removed 1 base from V and 1 base from J; junction bases left unmatched: 3. Per the germline V gene, CDR1 is SEHNR and CDR2 is FQNEAQ (reference sequence). Written as DNA, the CDR3 is TGTGCCAGCAGCTTAGGGTCAGGGGGGAACACTGAAGCTTTCTTT. It yields the protein CASSLGSGGNTEAFF.

This sequence joins TRBV5-4 and TRBJ1-5; D is perhaps TRBD1 (5 bases). V dropped 6 bases and J dropped 1 base, with 14 bases sitting between them. CDR3 size: 15 residues. Germline loops: CDR1 SGHNT, CDR2 YYREEE (reference sequence). This chain's CDR3 is CASTTGGSSNQPQHF. The CDR3 DNA sequence: TGTGCCAGCACCACGGGGGGGTCGAGCAATCAGCCCCAGCATTTT.

The chain combines TRBV27 with TRBJ2-7, with 10 bases identical to TRBD2. This CDR3 has 13 amino acids. In germline, CDR1 is MNHEY, CDR2 SMNVEV (reference sequence). V gave up 3 bases and J gave up 12 bases; unmatched junction bases: 8. The chain's CDR3 is CASSFRPSGRRYF. The CDR3 DNA reads as TGTGCCAGCAGTTTTCGTCCTAGCGGGAGAAGGTACTTC.

The chain uses TRBV7-8 and TRBJ2-7; D is ambiguous. The CDR3 loop spans 14 amino acids. The V end lost 2 bases, the J end lost 2 bases, and 10 bases lay between the germline ends. From germline, CDR1 is SGHVS and CDR2 FQNEAQ. In DNA, the CDR3 is TGTGCCAGCAGCTTAACACCCCCACCCTACGAGCAGTACTTC. It encodes CASSLTPPPYEQYF.

The CDR3, as DNA: TGTGCCAGCAGCGTAGCCCCCCTCCTAGCGGGAGGCCGCTACAATGAGCAGTTCTTC. Protein product: CASSVAPLLAGGRYNEQFF. The V call is TRBV9, the J call TRBJ2-1; the match to TRBD2 covers 11 bases. This CDR3 spans 19 amino acids. V gave up 0 bases and J gave up 3 bases; unmatched junction bases: 11. In germline, CDR1 is SGDLS, CDR2 YYNGEE.